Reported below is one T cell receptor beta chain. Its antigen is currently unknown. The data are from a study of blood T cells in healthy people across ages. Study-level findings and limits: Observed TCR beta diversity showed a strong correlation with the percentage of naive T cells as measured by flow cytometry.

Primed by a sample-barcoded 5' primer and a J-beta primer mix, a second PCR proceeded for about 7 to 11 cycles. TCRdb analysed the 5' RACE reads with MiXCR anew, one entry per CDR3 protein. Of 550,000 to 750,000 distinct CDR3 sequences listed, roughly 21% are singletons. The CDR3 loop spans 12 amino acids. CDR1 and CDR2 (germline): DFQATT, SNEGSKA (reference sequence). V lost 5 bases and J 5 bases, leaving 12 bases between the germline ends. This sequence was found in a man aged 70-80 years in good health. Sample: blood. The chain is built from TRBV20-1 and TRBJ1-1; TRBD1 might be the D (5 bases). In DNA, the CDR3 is TGCAGTGCTGGGGGTCGCGGTACTGAAGCTTTCTTT. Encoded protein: CSAGGRGTEAFF.